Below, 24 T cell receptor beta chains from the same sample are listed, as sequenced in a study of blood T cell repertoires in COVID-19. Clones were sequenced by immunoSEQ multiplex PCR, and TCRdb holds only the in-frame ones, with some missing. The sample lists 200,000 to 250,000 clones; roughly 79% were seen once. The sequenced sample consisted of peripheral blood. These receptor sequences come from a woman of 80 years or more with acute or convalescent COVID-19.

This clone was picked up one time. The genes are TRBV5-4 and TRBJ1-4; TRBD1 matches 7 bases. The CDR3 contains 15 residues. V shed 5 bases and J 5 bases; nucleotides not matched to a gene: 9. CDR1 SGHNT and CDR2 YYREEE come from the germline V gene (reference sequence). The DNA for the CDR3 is TGTGCCAGCAGTCTACGACAGGGTCAAAATGAAAAACTGTTTTTT. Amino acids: CASSLRQGQNEKLFF.

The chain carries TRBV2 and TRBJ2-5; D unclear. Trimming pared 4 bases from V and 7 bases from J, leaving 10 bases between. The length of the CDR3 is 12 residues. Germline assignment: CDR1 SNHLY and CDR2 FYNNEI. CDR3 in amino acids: CASSGASGTQYF. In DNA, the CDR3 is TGTGCCAGCAGTGGGGCTTCTGGGACCCAGTACTTC.

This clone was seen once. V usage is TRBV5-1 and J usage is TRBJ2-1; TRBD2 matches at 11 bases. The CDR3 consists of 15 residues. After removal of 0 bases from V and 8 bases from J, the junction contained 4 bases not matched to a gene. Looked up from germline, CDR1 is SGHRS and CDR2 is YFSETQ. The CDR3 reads CASSLETSGNYEQFF. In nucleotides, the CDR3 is TGCGCCAGCAGCTTGGAGACTAGCGGGAACTATGAGCAGTTCTTC.

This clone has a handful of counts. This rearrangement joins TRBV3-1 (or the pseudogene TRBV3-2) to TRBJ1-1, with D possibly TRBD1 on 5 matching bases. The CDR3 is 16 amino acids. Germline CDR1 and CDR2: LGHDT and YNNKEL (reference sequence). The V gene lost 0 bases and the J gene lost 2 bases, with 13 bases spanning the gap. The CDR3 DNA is TGTGCCAGCAGCCAAGAAACGACAGATTTTAACACTGAAGCTTTCTTT. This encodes CASSQETTDFNTEAFF.

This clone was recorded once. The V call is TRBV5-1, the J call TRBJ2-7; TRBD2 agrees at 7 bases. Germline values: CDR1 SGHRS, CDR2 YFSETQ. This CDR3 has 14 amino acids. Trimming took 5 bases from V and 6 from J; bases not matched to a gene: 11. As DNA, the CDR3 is TGCGCCAGCAGGGAACAAGCGGGATCGGTCGAGCAGTACTTC. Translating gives CASREQAGSVEQYF.

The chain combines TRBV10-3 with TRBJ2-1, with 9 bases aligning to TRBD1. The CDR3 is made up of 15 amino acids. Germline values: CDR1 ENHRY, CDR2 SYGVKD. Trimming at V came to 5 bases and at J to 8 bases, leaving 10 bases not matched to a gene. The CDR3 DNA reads TGTGCCATCAGTTCACAGGGGGCTGGGCCCGATGAGCAGTTCTTC. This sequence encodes CAISSQGAGPDEQFF.

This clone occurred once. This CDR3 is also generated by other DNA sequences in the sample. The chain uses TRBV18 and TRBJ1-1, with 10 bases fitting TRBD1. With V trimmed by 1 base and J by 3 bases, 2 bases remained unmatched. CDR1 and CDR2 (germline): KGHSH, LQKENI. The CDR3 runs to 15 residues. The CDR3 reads CASSPLGQGDTEAFF. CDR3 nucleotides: TGTGCCAGCTCACCACTTGGACAGGGGGACACTGAAGCTTTCTTT.

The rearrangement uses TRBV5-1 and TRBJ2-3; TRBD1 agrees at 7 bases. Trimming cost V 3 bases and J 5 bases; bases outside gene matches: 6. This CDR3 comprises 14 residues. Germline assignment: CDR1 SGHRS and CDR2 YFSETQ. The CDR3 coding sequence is TGCGCCAGCAGCTCGACAGGGCAGCAAGATACGCAGTATTTT. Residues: CASSSTGQQDTQYF.

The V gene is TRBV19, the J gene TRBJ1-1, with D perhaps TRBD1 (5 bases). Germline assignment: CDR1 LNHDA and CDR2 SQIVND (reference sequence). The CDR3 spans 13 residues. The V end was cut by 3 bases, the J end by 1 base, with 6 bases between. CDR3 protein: CASSMQGNTEAFF. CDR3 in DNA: TGTGCCAGTAGTATGCAGGGGAACACTGAAGCTTTCTTT.

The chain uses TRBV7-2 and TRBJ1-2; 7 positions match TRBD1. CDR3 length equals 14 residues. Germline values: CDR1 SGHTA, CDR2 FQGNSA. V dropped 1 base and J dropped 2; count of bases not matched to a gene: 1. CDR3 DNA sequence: TGTGCCAGCAGCTTAGTCAGGGGGAACTATGGCTACACCTTC. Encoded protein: CASSLVRGNYGYTF. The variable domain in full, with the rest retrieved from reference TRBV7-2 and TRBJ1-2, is GAGVSQSPSNKVTEKGKDVELRCDPISGHTALYWYRQSLGQGLEFLIYFQGNSAPDKSGLPSDRFSAERTGGSVSTLTIQRTQQEDSAVYLCASSLVRGNYGYTFGSGTRLTVV.

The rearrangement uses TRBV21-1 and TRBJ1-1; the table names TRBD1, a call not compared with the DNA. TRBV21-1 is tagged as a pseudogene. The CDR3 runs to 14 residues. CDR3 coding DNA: TGTGCCAGCCAATGGTTCGAACAGGGGGCCAAAGCTTTCTTT. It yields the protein CASQWFEQGAKAFF.

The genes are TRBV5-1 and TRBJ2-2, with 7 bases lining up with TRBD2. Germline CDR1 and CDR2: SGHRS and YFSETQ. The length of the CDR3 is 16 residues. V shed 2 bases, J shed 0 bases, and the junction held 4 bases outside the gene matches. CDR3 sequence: CASSFHGTTNTGELFF. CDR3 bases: TGCGCCAGCAGCTTCCACGGGACTACGAACACCGGGGAGCTGTTTTTT.

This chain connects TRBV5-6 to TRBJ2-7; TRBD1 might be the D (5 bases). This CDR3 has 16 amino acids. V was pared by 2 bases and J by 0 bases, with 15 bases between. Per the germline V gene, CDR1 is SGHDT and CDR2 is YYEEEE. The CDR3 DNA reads TGTGCCAGCAGCTTTCAGACAGTCCTCAGCTCCTACGAGCAGTACTTC. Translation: CASSFQTVLSSYEQYF.

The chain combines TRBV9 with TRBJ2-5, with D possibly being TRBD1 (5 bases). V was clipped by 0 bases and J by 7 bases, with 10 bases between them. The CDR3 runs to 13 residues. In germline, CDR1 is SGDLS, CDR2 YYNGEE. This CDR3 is CASSVVGEGTQYF. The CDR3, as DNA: TGTGCCAGCAGCGTAGTAGGGGAAGGGACCCAGTACTTC.

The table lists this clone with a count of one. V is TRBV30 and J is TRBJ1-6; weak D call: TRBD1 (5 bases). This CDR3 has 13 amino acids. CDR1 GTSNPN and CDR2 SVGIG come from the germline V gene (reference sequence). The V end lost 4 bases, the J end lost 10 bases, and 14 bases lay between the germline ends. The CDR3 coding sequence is TGTGCCTGGACAGTAGCAGGGCGCTCACCCCTCCACTTT. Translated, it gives CAWTVAGRSPLHF.

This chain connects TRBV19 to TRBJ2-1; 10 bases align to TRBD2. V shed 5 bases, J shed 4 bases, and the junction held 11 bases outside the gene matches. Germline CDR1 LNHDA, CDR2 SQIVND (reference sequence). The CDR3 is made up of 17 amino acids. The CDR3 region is CASSPTLAGAQYNEQFF. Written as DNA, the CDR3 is TGTGCCAGTAGTCCCACCCTAGCGGGGGCCCAGTACAATGAGCAGTTCTTC. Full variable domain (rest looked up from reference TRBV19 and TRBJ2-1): DGGITQSPKYLFRKEGQNVTLSCEQNLNHDAMYWYRQDPGQGLRLIYYSQIVNDFQKGDIAEGYSVSREKKESFPLTVTSAQKNPTAFYLCASSPTLAGAQYNEQFFGPGTRLTVL.

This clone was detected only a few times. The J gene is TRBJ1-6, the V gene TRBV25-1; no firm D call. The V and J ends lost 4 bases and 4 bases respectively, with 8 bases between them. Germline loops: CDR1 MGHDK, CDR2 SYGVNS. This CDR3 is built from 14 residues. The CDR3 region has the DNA TGTGCCAGCAGTGTCAGTATGTATAATTCACCCCTCCACTTT. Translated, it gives CASSVSMYNSPLHF.

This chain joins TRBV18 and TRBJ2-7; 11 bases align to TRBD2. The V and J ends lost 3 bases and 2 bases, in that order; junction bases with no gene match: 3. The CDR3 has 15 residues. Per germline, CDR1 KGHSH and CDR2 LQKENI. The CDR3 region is CASSPGLADTYEQYF. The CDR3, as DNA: TGTGCCAGCTCACCGGGACTAGCGGACACCTACGAGCAGTACTTC.

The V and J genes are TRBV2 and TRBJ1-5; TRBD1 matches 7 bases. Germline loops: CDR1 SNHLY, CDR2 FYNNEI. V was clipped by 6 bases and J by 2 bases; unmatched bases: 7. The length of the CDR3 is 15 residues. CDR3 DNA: TGTGCCAGCAGGTTTGAGGGGGCGGGCAATCAGCCCCAGCATTTT. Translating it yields CASRFEGAGNQPQHF.

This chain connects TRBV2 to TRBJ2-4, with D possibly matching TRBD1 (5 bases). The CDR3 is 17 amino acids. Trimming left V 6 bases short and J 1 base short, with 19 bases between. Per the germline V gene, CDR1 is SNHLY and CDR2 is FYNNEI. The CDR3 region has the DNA TGTGCCAGCAGGCAACAAACTCGTTCAGGGGCCAAAAACATTCAGTACTTC. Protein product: CASRQQTRSGAKNIQYF.

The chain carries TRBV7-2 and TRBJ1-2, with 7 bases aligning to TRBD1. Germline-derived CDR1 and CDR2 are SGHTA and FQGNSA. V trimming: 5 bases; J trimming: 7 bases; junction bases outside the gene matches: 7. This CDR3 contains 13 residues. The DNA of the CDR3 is TGTGCCAGCAGCACCCAACAGGGGAGTGGCTACACCTTC. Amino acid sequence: CASSTQQGSGYTF. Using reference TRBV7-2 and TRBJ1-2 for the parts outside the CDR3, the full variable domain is GAGVSQSPSNKVTEKGKDVELRCDPISGHTALYWYRQSLGQGLEFLIYFQGNSAPDKSGLPSDRFSAERTGGSVSTLTIQRTQQEDSAVYLCASSTQQGSGYTFGSGTRLTVV.

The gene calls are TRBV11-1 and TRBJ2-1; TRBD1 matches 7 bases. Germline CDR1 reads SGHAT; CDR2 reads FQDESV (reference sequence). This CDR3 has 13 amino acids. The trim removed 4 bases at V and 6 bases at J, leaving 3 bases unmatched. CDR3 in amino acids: CASSSGQTNEQFF. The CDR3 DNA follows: TGTGCCAGCAGCTCGGGACAGACCAATGAGCAGTTCTTC.

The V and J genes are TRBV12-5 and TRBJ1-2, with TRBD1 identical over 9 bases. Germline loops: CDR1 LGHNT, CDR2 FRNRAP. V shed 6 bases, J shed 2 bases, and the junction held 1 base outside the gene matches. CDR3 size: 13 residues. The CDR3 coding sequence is TGTGCTAGTGGACAGGGGGCAAACTATGGCTACACCTTC. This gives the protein CASGQGANYGYTF.

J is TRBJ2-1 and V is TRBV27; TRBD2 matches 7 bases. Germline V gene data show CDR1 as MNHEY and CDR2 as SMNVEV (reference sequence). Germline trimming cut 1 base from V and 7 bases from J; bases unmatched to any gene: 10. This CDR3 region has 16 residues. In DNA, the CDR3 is TGTGCCAGCAGTTTATTAGGTGGGAGGGAGGCGAATGAGCAGTTCTTC. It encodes CASSLLGGREANEQFF.